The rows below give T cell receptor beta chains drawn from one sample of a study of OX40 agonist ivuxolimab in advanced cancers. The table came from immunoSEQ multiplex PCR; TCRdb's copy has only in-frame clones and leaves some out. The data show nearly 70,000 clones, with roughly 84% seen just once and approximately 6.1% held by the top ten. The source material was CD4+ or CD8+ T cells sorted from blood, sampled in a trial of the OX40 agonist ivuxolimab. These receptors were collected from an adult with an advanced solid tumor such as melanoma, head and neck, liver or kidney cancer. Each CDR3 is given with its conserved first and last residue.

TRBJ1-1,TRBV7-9,CASSLSGSQYYTEAFF
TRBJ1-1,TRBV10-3,CAISEIPGNTEAFF
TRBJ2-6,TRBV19,CASTGTFSGANVLTF
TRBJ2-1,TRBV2,CASYSPQWEQFF
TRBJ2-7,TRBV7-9,CASSLAGALGLSSYEQYF
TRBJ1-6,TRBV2,CASSELWTASPLHF
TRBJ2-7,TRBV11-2,CASSARTISEQYF
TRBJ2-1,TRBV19,CASSIFIRASGSPYNEQFF
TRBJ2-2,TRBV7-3,CASSSRVSGELFF
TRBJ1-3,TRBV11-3,CASSLGPIQSGNTIYF
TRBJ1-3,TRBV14,CASSQDSNRRLMSSGNTIYF
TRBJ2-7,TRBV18,CASSPPARDYEQYF
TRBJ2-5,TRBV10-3,CAISTGGVGETQYF
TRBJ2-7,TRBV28,CASSFFIGRNPYEQYF
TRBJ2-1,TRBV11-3,CASTFGVGSGRGTYNEQFF
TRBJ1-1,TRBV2,CASTPEVNTEAFF
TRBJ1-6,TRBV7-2,CASSFDLGQVNYNSPLHF
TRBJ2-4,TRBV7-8,CASSFRDRLSNIQYF
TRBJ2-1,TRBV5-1,CASSLGTSGWNEQFF
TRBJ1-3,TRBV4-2,CASSQGERNTIYF
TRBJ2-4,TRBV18,CASSPPIDSGSPLAKNIQYF
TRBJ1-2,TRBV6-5,CASSYSRQGDYGYTF
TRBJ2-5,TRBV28,CASSRTGLRGETQYF
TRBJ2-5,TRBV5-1,CASSFPSGETQYF
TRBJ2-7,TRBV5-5,CASSRYSTGVDEQYF
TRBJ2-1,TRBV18,CASSPPSQKGREQFF
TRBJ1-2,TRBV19,CASSISPGGDRGYTF
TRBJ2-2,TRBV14,CASSLSGANTGELFF
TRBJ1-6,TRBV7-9,CASSKQDYNSPLHF
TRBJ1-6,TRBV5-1,CASGPGGASNSPLHF
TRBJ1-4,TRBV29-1,CSVVGEWDEKLFF
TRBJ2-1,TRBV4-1,CASSHRPPIPGLVGNEQFF
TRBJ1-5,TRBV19,CASSMRGGAGNQPQHF
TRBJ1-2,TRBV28,CASSPPGLAHGYTF
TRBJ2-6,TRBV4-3,CASSQEGLRANVLTF